The 2 T cell receptor beta chains listed next were all sequenced from one sample in a study of neurological immune-mediated disorders. A single record per CDR3 protein comes from TCRdb applying MiXCR to the 5' RACE reads. The sample has more than 25,000 distinct CDR3 sequences, around 4% seen once; the top ten hold around a quarter. The specimen sequenced was CD4+ T cells from blood. The receptors stem from a woman between 40 and 55 years old in good health.

This clonotype was counted at least ten times. In DNA, the CDR3 is TGTGCCATCCAGAGTACTAGCTCCTACAATGAGCAGTTCTTC. Translating it yields CAIQSTSSYNEQFF. V is TRBV12-3 or TRBV12-4 and J is TRBJ2-1, with D tentatively TRBD2 (5 bases). Trimming removed 10 bases at V and 0 bases at J, with 13 bases between. The CDR3 runs 14 residues.

This clonotype was detected ten times or more. The gene calls are TRBV20-1 and TRBJ2-7, with 10 bases identical to TRBD2. The CDR3 is made up of 14 amino acids. With 5 bases clipped from V and 2 bases from J, the junction kept 6 bases outside the gene matches. Germline V CDR1 and CDR2: DFQATT, SNEGSKA (reference sequence). CDR3 nucleotide sequence: TGCAGTGCTGTCAGACTAGCGGGCCCCTACGAGCAGTACTTC. It encodes CSAVRLAGPYEQYF.